The 18 T cell receptor beta chains listed next were all sequenced from one sample in a study of CD8 T cells in Susac syndrome. Reverse transcription of roughly 0.5 to 1 ug RNA was carried out with random hexamers. TCRdb recomputed calls from the immunoSEQ multiplex PCR reads with MiXCR, one row per CDR3 protein. The profile shows roughly 150,000 distinct CDR3 sequences, around 95% of them singletons. The sequenced material came from CD4+ T cells from PBMCs. The receptors derive from a human donor with Susac syndrome.

This chain's CDR3 is CASSHHSFNTEAFF. The CDR3 bases are TGTGCCAGCAGCCACCACAGTTTTAACACTGAAGCTTTCTTT. The V call is TRBV7-9, the J call TRBJ1-1, with D unresolved. CDR1 is SEHNR and CDR2 is FQNEAQ in the germline V gene (reference sequence). The CDR3 is 14 amino acids. The V gene lost 5 bases and the J gene lost 2 bases, with 12 bases spanning the gap.

This chain links TRBV5-1 with TRBJ2-1; the match to TRBD2 covers 11 bases. Germline V lookup: CDR1 SGHRS, CDR2 YFSETQ. The CDR3 sequence is 16 residues long. V was pared by 1 base and J by 7 bases, with 7 bases of the junction left unmatched. CDR3 DNA sequence: TGCGCCAGCAGCTTGTTTCCCCCTAGCGGGGGGAATGAGCAGTTCTTC. Amino acids: CASSLFPPSGGNEQFF.

This clonotype was counted a few times. This chain joins TRBV24-1 and TRBJ2-5, with 7 bases lining up with TRBD2. With V trimmed by 9 bases and J by 2 bases, 2 bases remained unmatched. Germline CDR1 reads KGHDR; CDR2 reads SFDVKD. CDR3 length: 12 amino acids. The CDR3 region has the DNA TGTGCCACCCGGGGACTACAAGAGACCCAGTACTTC. Its protein product is CATRGLQETQYF.

This chain uses TRBV5-1 with TRBJ2-3; 8 bases map to TRBD2. V lost 0 bases and J lost 0; bases outside the gene matches: 3. The CDR3 has 16 residues. Looked up from germline, CDR1 is SGHRS and CDR2 is YFSETQ. In DNA form, the CDR3 reads TGCGCCAGCAGCTTGGAACTAGCGGTTAGCACAGATACGCAGTATTTT. Translation gives CASSLELAVSTDTQYF.

The chain employs TRBV5-4 and TRBJ1-2; 7 bases agree with TRBD1. Trimming removed 4 bases from V and 2 bases from J; junction bases left unmatched: 2. Germline V CDR1 and CDR2: SGHNT, YYREEE (reference sequence). The length of the CDR3 is 13 residues. The chain's CDR3 is CASSGGQNYGYTF. Here the CDR3 DNA reads TGTGCCAGCAGCGGGGGACAGAACTATGGCTACACCTTC.

The chain couples TRBV5-6 to TRBJ1-2; unclear D gene. V lost 9 bases and J lost 8, with 14 bases in between. CDR1 and CDR2 from the germline V gene are SGHDT and YYEEEE. The CDR3 is 11 amino acids. Written as DNA, the CDR3 is TGTGCCACCGAGGTTCGACTCGGCTACACCTTC. It specifies CATEVRLGYTF. The full variable domain, in which reference TRBV5-6 and TRBJ1-2 provide the parts outside the CDR3, is DAGVTQSPTHLIKTRGQQVTLRCSPKSGHDTVSWYQQALGQGPQFIFQYYEEEERQRGNFPDRFSGHQFPNYSSELNVNALLLGDSALYLCATEVRLGYTFGSGTRLTVV.

This chain joins TRBV7-9 and TRBJ2-1; D gene ambiguous. The CDR3 sequence is 13 residues long. The germline gives CDR1 SEHNR, CDR2 FQNEAQ (reference sequence). Deletions cut 4 bases from V and 7 bases from J, with 11 bases between. The CDR3 nucleotides are TGTGCCAGCAGCTCAATCGCTCGTAATGAGCAGTTCTTC. The encoded protein is CASSSIARNEQFF. The full variable domain, completed using reference TRBV7-9 and TRBJ2-1, is DTGVSQNPRHKITKRGQNVTFRCDPISEHNRLYWYRQTLGQGPEFLTYFQNEAQLEKSRLLSDRFSAERPKGSFSTLEIQRTEQGDSAMYLCASSSIARNEQFFGPGTRLTVL.

The chain recombines TRBV5-1 with TRBJ2-3; D is unclear. The CDR3 has 13 amino acids. The V gene's germline CDR1 is SGHRS and CDR2 YFSETQ. V was clipped by 0 bases and J by 5 bases, with 7 bases between them. CDR3 in amino acids: CASSLAIGDTQYF. CDR3 sequence (DNA): TGCGCCAGCAGCTTGGCCATTGGAGATACGCAGTATTTT.

The chain combines TRBV20-1 with TRBJ2-1, with 11 bases fitting TRBD2. V trimming: 2 bases; J trimming: 7 bases; junction bases outside the gene matches: 10. The germline CDR1 and CDR2 sequences are DFQATT and SNEGSKA (reference sequence). The CDR3 is 16 residues long. CDR3 sequence (DNA): TGCAGTGCTAGACCTCTACTAGCGGGAGATGAAAATGAGCAGTTCTTC. It specifies CSARPLLAGDENEQFF.

The chain combines TRBV7-3 with TRBJ1-2; D is possibly TRBD1 (5 bases). The germline gives CDR1 SGHTA, CDR2 FQGTGA. The CDR3 runs to 12 residues. The CDR3 sequence is CVPKGQGNGYTF. The CDR3 DNA reads as TGTGTACCTAAGGGGCAGGGTAACGGCTACACCTTC.

The chain is built from TRBV6-6 and TRBJ2-7; D uncertain. Germline CDR1 and CDR2: MNHNY and SVGAGI (reference sequence). Between the trimmed V and J ends, which lost 8 bases and 5 bases, there was a span of 10 bases. CDR3 size: 11 residues. CDR3 loop: CASRGPNEQYF. The CDR3 nucleotides are TGTGCCAGCCGCGGACCTAACGAGCAGTACTTC.

The J gene is TRBJ1-1, the V gene TRBV12-5, with D possibly matching TRBD1 (6 bases). CDR1 and CDR2 from the germline V gene are LGHNT and FRNRAP. V was pared by 6 bases and J by 0 bases, with 20 bases between. This CDR3 has 17 residues. The CDR3 loop reads CASGSSRDTPVNTEAFF. The CDR3, as DNA: TGTGCTAGTGGGTCCAGTAGGGACACCCCTGTGAACACTGAAGCTTTCTTT.

The rearrangement uses TRBV5-4 and TRBJ2-5; 10 nucleotides line up with TRBD1. The CDR3 has 15 residues. Per the germline V gene, CDR1 is SGHNT and CDR2 is YYREEE (reference sequence). V lost 9 bases and J lost 5; bases outside the gene matches: 13. Written as DNA, the CDR3 is TGTGCCACGCACCTTAGGGACAGGGGTTTGGAGACCCAGTACTTC. This sequence encodes CATHLRDRGLETQYF.

J is TRBJ2-6 and V is TRBV28, with 10 bases matching TRBD2. V lost 6 bases and J lost 3; bases outside the gene matches: 5. The CDR3 totals 16 residues. The germline gives CDR1 MDHEN, CDR2 SYDVKM. The CDR3 DNA is TGTGCCAGCAGGCTAGCGGGAGTAGGTGGGGCCAACGTCCTGACTTTC. It translates to CASRLAGVGGANVLTF.

The chain joins TRBV12-3 or TRBV12-4 to TRBJ2-7; D unresolved. The CDR3 length is 13 residues. V gave up 2 bases and J gave up 3 bases, with 8 bases separating them. This chain's CDR3 is CASSLFGNYEQYF. The CDR3, as DNA: TGTGCCAGCAGTTTATTTGGGAACTACGAGCAGTACTTC.

The rearrangement joins TRBV20-1 to TRBJ2-1; TRBD2 aligns across 7 bases. Germline values: CDR1 DFQATT, CDR2 SNEGSKA (reference sequence). The trim removed 6 bases at V and 4 bases at J, leaving 15 bases unmatched. The CDR3 sequence is 16 residues long. The CDR3 DNA sequence: TGCAGTGCCCCCGGGGCTAGCGGAGGGGATTACAATGAGCAGTTCTTC. This codes for CSAPGASGGDYNEQFF.

The chain carries TRBV20-1 and TRBJ1-5; TRBD1 matches 7 bases. The CDR3 sequence is 14 residues long. With 3 bases clipped from V and 2 bases from J, the junction kept 4 bases outside the gene matches. Germline CDR1 DFQATT, CDR2 SNEGSKA (reference sequence). The CDR3 protein is CSASQGGGNQPQHF. The CDR3 DNA reads as TGCAGTGCTAGTCAGGGGGGGGGCAATCAGCCCCAGCATTTT.

The chain has TRBV18 and TRBJ2-2, with 7 bases identical to TRBD1. V gave up 1 base and J gave up 3 bases; unmatched junction bases: 2. Germline V CDR1 and CDR2: KGHSH, LQKENI. CDR3 length equals 15 residues. The chain's CDR3 is CASSPRQGDTGELFF. In DNA form, the CDR3 reads TGTGCCAGCTCACCACGACAGGGTGACACCGGGGAGCTGTTTTTT.